This T cell receptor beta chain was identified in a study of T cell changes during pregnancy in multiple sclerosis. This CDR3 spans 15 amino acids. CDR1 LNHDA and CDR2 SQIVND come from the germline V gene (reference sequence). The V gene lost 0 bases and the J gene lost 1 base, with 9 bases spanning the gap. The method was immunoSEQ multiplex PCR; TCRdb's version includes in-frame clones alone and lacks a portion of them. In the table there are roughly 29,000 clones, around 94% of which are singletons. This TCR was sampled from a female donor with multiple sclerosis, enrolled in a pregnancy study. The chain recombines TRBV19 with TRBJ1-1; D remains unclear. The sequenced sample was CD8+ T cells from peripheral blood mononuclear cells, obtained before pregnancy. The chain's CDR3 is CASSIDGGRNTEAFF. DNA for the CDR3: TGTGCCAGTAGTATAGATGGAGGAAGGAACACTGAAGCTTTCTTT.